A selection of T cell receptor beta chains follows, all from one sample in a study of blood T cell repertoires in COVID-19. Assay: immunoSEQ multiplex PCR; the TCRdb copy retains only in-frame clones and omits some. The data show roughly 80,000 clones, 70% to 90% seen once. Sequencing input: peripheral blood. These receptors all come from a woman older than 75 with active or convalescent COVID-19. CDR3s include the opening cysteine and the closing phenylalanine or tryptophan. D genes are given only for firm matches. Clone size is given for some rows only: seen once, a few or many times, or a class if the clone is expanded.

>TRBV28|TRBJ2-7|few|TRBD1
TGTGCCAGCAGTCAACGACCCCGAACAGGGGACGAGCAGTACTTC
CASSQRPRTGDEQYF
>TRBV24-1|TRBJ1-5|.|.
TGTGCCACCAGTGAACAAGGGGCAGGCAATCAGCCCCAGCATTTT
CATSEQGAGNQPQHF
>TRBV9|TRBJ2-1|.|.
TGTGCCAGCAGCGTAGGAGGGGGCTACAATGAGCAGTTCTTC
CASSVGGGYNEQFF
>TRBV4-3|TRBJ2-7|.|.
TGCGCCAGCAGCCAAGATAGGGCTAGCAGGTACGAGCAGTACTTC
CASSQDRASRYEQYF
>TRBV7-9|TRBJ1-4|.|.
TGTGCCAGCAGCCCAGGCGGGCGGCATAATGAAAAACTGTTTTTT
CASSPGGRHNEKLFF
>TRBV29-1|TRBJ2-7|.|TRBD1
TGCAGCGTTGGGAGGGGACAGGGGTCCCTCGAGCAGTACTTC
CSVGRGQGSLEQYF
>TRBV7-2|TRBJ2-3|.|TRBD1
TGTGCCAGCAGCTCCGACAGGGCAGCAGGGTTAGATACGCAGTATTTT
CASSSDRAAGLDTQYF
>TRBV28|TRBJ2-7|.|.
TGTGCCAGCAGTTTAGTCAGGGCTAATTCCTACGAGCAGTACTTC
CASSLVRANSYEQYF
>TRBV28|TRBJ1-2|.|.
TGTGCCAGCAGTGGCCAAGTCTATGCAGGGTTAGACTATGGCTACACCTTC
CASSGQVYAGLDYGYTF
>TRBV20-1|TRBJ2-7|.|.
TGCAGTGCTAGTATTGACAGCCTCTCCTACGAGCAGTACTTC
CSASIDSLSYEQYF
>TRBV9|TRBJ2-1|.|TRBD2
TGTGCCAGCAGCGGACAGGGACTAGCGGGGGGGCGAAGGTACAATGAGCAGTTCTTC
CASSGQGLAGGRRYNEQFF
>TRBV19|TRBJ2-1|.|TRBD1
TGTGCCAGTAGCCTCTTGGGGACAGGAAGCTCCTACAATGAGCAGTTCTTC
CASSLLGTGSSYNEQFF
>TRBV29-1|TRBJ2-2|.|TRBD1
TGCAGCGTAGGACAGGGGGCGACCACCGGGGAGCTGTTTTTT
CSVGQGATTGELFF
>TRBV2|TRBJ2-7|.|.
TGTGCCAGCAGCGCCCAGACTGTAGGCGAGCAGTACTTC
CASSAQTVGEQYF
>TRBV7-9|TRBJ2-3|.|TRBD1
TGTGCCAGCAGCTTAGAGGGGACGGGACAGGGATCAGATACGCAGTATTTT
CASSLEGTGQGSDTQYF
>TRBV7-9|TRBJ2-2|.|.
TGTGCCAGCAGCTTAGATGGCAACACCGGGGAGCTGTTTTTT
CASSLDGNTGELFF
>TRBV21-1|TRBJ1-1|once|.
TGTGCCAGCAGCAACAGGGGGGTGAACACTGAAGCTTTCTTT
CASSNRGVNTEAFF
>TRBV5-4|TRBJ2-6|.|TRBD1
TGTGCCAGCAGCTTAGACAGGGCTGGGGCCAACGTCCTGACTTTC
CASSLDRAGANVLTF
>TRBV6-2/TRBV6-3|TRBJ1-2|.|.
TGTGCCAGCACCTACTCCGGCGGTAACTATGGCTACACCTTC
CASTYSGGNYGYTF
>TRBV4-1|TRBJ1-1|.|.
TGCGCCAGCAGCCAAGACAGCGCGGGGAGCACTGAAGCTTTCTTT
CASSQDSAGSTEAFF
>TRBV5-5|TRBJ2-5|.|.
TGTGCCAGCAGCCCAGTAAGGGAGGTCCGCCGGGAGACCCAGTACTTC
CASSPVREVRRETQYF
>TRBV27|TRBJ2-1|.|TRBD2
TGTGCCAGCACGCCGGATAGCGGGAGGAGGGGGCATGAGCAGTTCTTC
CASTPDSGRRGHEQFF
>TRBV10-1|TRBJ2-7|.|TRBD2
TGCGCCAGCAGCCACGCTACTAGCGGGAACTCCTACGAGCAGTACTTC
CASSHATSGNSYEQYF
>TRBV10-3|TRBJ2-6|.|.
TGTGCCATCAGTGAGTCCCCTCTAGAGTCCTCTGGGGCCAACGTCCTGACTTTC
CAISESPLESSGANVLTF
>TRBV15|TRBJ2-3|.|.
TGTGCCACCAGCAATGTCGGAGATACGCAGTATTTT
CATSNVGDTQYF
>TRBV27|TRBJ1-1|.|TRBD1
TGTGCCAGCAGTTTACGACAGGGCCCGAACACTGAAGCTTTCTTT
CASSLRQGPNTEAFF
>TRBV9|TRBJ1-6|.|TRBD1
TGTGCCAGCAGCGTAGATGGCAGGGGGGCTTCACCCCTCCACTTT
CASSVDGRGASPLHF
>TRBV4-2|TRBJ2-3|.|TRBD2
TGTGCCAGCAGTCCTAGCGGGGGGGCCCCCACCACAGATACGCAGTATTTT
CASSPSGGAPTTDTQYF
>TRBV9|TRBJ2-1|.|TRBD2
TGTGCCAGCAGCGTCCCGGGACTAGCGACTGAGCAGTTCTTC
CASSVPGLATEQFF
>TRBV9|TRBJ2-6|.|.
TGTGCCAGCAGCGTAGAATCCCTCCTACTCTCTGGGGCCAACGTCCTGACTTTC
CASSVESLLLSGANVLTF
>TRBV7-2|TRBJ2-1|.|TRBD2
TGTGCCAGCAGCCCCCACTTGAGCGGGAAGCTCTCTGGAGAGCAGTTCTTC
CASSPHLSGKLSGEQFF
>TRBV28|TRBJ2-1|.|TRBD2
TGTGCCAGCAGTCAGACTAGCGGGGGGAGCTCCTACAATGAGCAGTTCTTC
CASSQTSGGSSYNEQFF
>TRBV19|TRBJ1-2|.|.
TGTGCCACCCAGGGGACGGGGAATGGCTACACCTTC
CATQGTGNGYTF
>TRBV24-1|TRBJ2-2|.|.
TGTGCCACCAGTGAAAACAGGCCGGCGGTCGGGGAGCTGTTTTTT
CATSENRPAVGELFF
>TRBV7-7|TRBJ2-1|.|TRBD1
TGTGCCAGCAGCTTAGGCGTCGGGACAGGGGTCGATGAGCAGTTCTTC
CASSLGVGTGVDEQFF
>TRBV19|TRBJ2-4|.|TRBD1
TGTGCCAGCCGAGGGGGCGGAAAAAACATTCAGTACTTC
CASRGGGKNIQYF
>TRBV19|TRBJ2-7|.|TRBD2
TGTGCCAGTAGTAGAGGGACTAGCGGGGTGTCCTACGAGCAGTACTTC
CASSRGTSGVSYEQYF
>TRBV2|TRBJ2-1|.|TRBD1
TGTGCCAGCAGTTTCGAGGGGGCTAGCGAGCAGTTCTTC
CASSFEGASEQFF
>TRBV18|TRBJ2-5|.|TRBD1
TGTGCCAGCTCCCACAGGGGGCTAAGCCAAGAGACCCAGTACTTC
CASSHRGLSQETQYF
>TRBV7-6|TRBJ2-3|.|.
TGTGCCAGCAGCTCTAGACCGGCAGATACGCAGTATTTT
CASSSRPADTQYF
>TRBV18|TRBJ2-3|.|.
TGTGCCAGCTCAAGGCAGGACACAGATACGCAGTATTTT
CASSRQDTDTQYF
>TRBV28|TRBJ2-1|.|TRBD1
TGTGCCAGCCTACAGGGGGGTGGAAATGAGCAGTTCTTC
CASLQGGGNEQFF
>TRBV9|TRBJ2-1|.|TRBD2
TGTGCCAGCAGCCCCTTTTGGAGCGGGAGCAACAATGAGCAGTTCTTC
CASSPFWSGSNNEQFF
>TRBV19|TRBJ2-7|.|TRBD2
TGTGCCAGTAGTATGGGACTAGACGAGCAGTACTTC
CASSMGLDEQYF
>TRBV11-1|TRBJ1-1|.|.
TGTGCCAGCAGCATCAACAGGTTGTCGAACACTGAAGCTTTCTTT
CASSINRLSNTEAFF
>TRBV5-4|TRBJ2-3|.|TRBD1
TGTGCCAGCAGCGGACACAGGGGTGGAATGTCAGATACGCAGTATTTT
CASSGHRGGMSDTQYF
>TRBV20-1|TRBJ2-7|.|.
TGCAGTGCTAGGGCAGGGCACGAGCAGTACTTC
CSARAGHEQYF
>TRBV2|TRBJ2-5|.|.
TGTGCCAGCAGTGAAGACTACGCCCCCGAGACCCAGTACTTC
CASSEDYAPETQYF
>TRBV7-9|TRBJ1-2|once|.
TGTGCCAGCAGCTTAATCAGCGGGGGTTATGGCTACACCTTC
CASSLISGGYGYTF
>TRBV3-1/TRBV3-2|TRBJ1-2|.|.
TGTGCCAGCACCCCTCGTGGGAGGTACTATGGCTACACCTTC
CASTPRGRYYGYTF
>TRBV10-3|TRBJ2-1|.|TRBD1
TGTGCCATCAGTTGGGACAGCAATGAGCAGTTCTTC
CAISWDSNEQFF
>TRBV6-5|TRBJ1-1|.|TRBD1
TGTGCCAGCAGACCGGGACAGCGGGCCACTGAAGCTTTCTTT
CASRPGQRATEAFF